This T cell receptor (beta chain) was sequenced in a study of cytomegalovirus exposure and HLA in healthy donors. The PCR employed 60 Vbeta primers together with 13 Jbeta primers. Repertoires were generated with immunoSEQ multiplex PCR, while TCRdb's copy carries only in-frame clones and drops some. The table includes 50,000 to 75,000 clones, over 70% detected once. This CDR3 comprises 15 residues. Germline V lookup: CDR1 SGHRS, CDR2 YFSETQ. V shed 2 bases, J shed 4 bases, and the junction held 5 bases outside the gene matches. Study-level results: What a later analysis showed was that several of the most significant clusters appeared linked to common viral pathogens. A later analysis linked 16,951 TCR beta sequences to HLA alleles at 0.05 false discovery rate. Researchers reported in a later analysis that a missense DCLRE1C variant was tied to TCR beta V- and J-gene trimming.

Details on this clone: Its antigen is as yet unknown.

The chain joins TRBV5-1 to TRBJ2-5, with 10 bases aligning to TRBD2. The sequence was obtained from a woman aged 40-49 years in good health and CMV-seronegative. The sequencing input was PBMCs. The CDR3 coding sequence is TGCGCCAGCAGCTTAGCGGGAGGGCCAAGAGAGACCCAGTACTTC. Its protein is CASSLAGGPRETQYF.